These 30 T cell receptor beta chains share one sample of origin, sequenced in a study of CD8 T cells in ankylosing spondylitis. TCRdb re-analysed the 5' RACE reads in MiXCR, keeping a single row per CDR3 protein. Here the sample spans roughly 86,000 distinct CDR3 sequences, 7.5% to 9% being singletons. Specimen: blood, either unsorted or a sorted T cell fraction (not recorded which). The receptors were gathered from a male donor with ankylosing spondylitis or in good health (not recorded which).

This clonotype was seen at least ten times. The chain carries TRBV20-1 and TRBJ2-7; perhaps TRBD1 as D (5 bases). The CDR3 length is 12 residues. Germline CDR1 reads DFQATT; CDR2 reads SNEGSKA (reference sequence). V was pared by 8 bases and J by 4 bases, with 15 bases between. CDR3 in DNA: TGCAGTTCCCTAGGGGTACGGTACGAGCAGTACTTC. Translating it yields CSSLGVRYEQYF.

About this clonotype: It may be a read error: a sequence one base away is much more abundant. The CDR3 DNA sequence: TGTGCCAGCAGCCGCCGGGCCCCCCCCGACAGAACAGATATGCAGTATTTT. It encodes CASSRRAPPDRTDMQYF. The chain carries TRBV7-8 and TRBJ2-3; a possible D gene is TRBD1 (5 bases). This CDR3 has 17 amino acids. Germline loops: CDR1 SGHVS, CDR2 FQNEAQ.

This clonotype was counted ten times or more. The chain carries TRBV6-5 and TRBJ1-3; TRBD1 matches 8 bases. The ends lost 4 bases at V and 1 base at J; junction bases unmatched: 9. CDR3 length: 17 residues. Looked up from germline, CDR1 is MNHEY and CDR2 is SVGAGI. The CDR3 DNA follows: TGTGCCAGCAGTTTTTCAGGGGGCGCCGGGTCTGGAAACACCATATATTTT. Translating gives CASSFSGGAGSGNTIYF.

In its sample, this clonotype was seen many times. The chain is built from TRBV5-5 and TRBJ1-2; 7 nucleotides match TRBD1. Germline V gives CDR1 SGHKS, CDR2 YYEKEE (reference sequence). The CDR3 has 15 amino acids. The V gene end was trimmed by 0 bases and the J gene end by 0 bases; junction bases not matched to a gene: 2. The CDR3 is CASSLEGQTNYGYTF. CDR3 DNA sequence: TGTGCCAGCAGCTTGGAGGGACAGACTAACTATGGCTACACCTTC. Filled out from reference TRBV5-5 and TRBJ1-2, the complete variable domain reads DAGVTQSPTHLIKTRGQQVTLRCSPISGHKSVSWYQQVLGQGPQFIFQYYEKEERGRGNFPDRFSARQFPNYSSELNVNALLLGDSALYLCASSLEGQTNYGYTFGSGTRLTVV.

In this sample, this clonotype turned up many times. This chain connects TRBV28 to TRBJ2-7, with D uncertain. V dropped 6 bases and J dropped 0 bases, with 15 bases sitting between them. The CDR3 has 15 amino acids. Germline CDR1 reads MDHEN; CDR2 reads SYDVKM. The chain's CDR3 is CASSPGPSSSYEQYF. As DNA, the CDR3 is TGTGCCAGCAGCCCCGGCCCATCGAGCTCCTACGAGCAGTACTTC.

This clonotype was recorded at least ten times. The rearrangement links TRBV30 to TRBJ1-2, with D unclear. Germline V CDR1 and CDR2: GTSNPN, SVGIG (reference sequence). CDR3 length: 12 amino acids. Deletions cut 3 bases from V and 7 bases from J, with 12 bases between. The CDR3 is CAWSPAVGGYTF. CDR3 sequence (DNA): TGTGCCTGGAGCCCCGCGGTGGGTGGCTACACCTTC.

This chain connects TRBV5-1 to TRBJ1-1; D remains unclear. This CDR3 is 13 amino acids long. Deletions cut 0 bases from V and 4 bases from J, with 7 bases between. Germline V gene lookup returns CDR1 SGHRS and CDR2 YFSETQ. The CDR3, as DNA: TGCGCCAGCAGCTTGGCGGGTTCCACTGAAGCTTTCTTT. Its protein product is CASSLAGSTEAFF.

This clonotype was seen at least ten times. The chain joins TRBV25-1 to TRBJ2-2; no reliable D call. Germline CDR1 MGHDK, CDR2 SYGVNS. This CDR3 comprises 16 residues. Trimming stripped 0 bases from V and 6 bases from J, with 14 bases between. Written as DNA, the CDR3 is TGTGCCAGCAGTGAATACTTTGTTAGAAACCCCGGGGAGCTGTTTTTT. Translating it yields CASSEYFVRNPGELFF.

In its sample, this clonotype was seen a few times. The chain employs TRBV25-1 and TRBJ2-3, with 7 positions matching TRBD2. Germline V CDR1 and CDR2: MGHDK, SYGVNS. The CDR3 length is 21 residues. The ends lost 8 bases at V and 3 bases at J; junction bases unmatched: 29. CDR3 residues: CASEIKRVWRLRLARTDTQYF. Written as DNA, the CDR3 is TGTGCCAGCGAGATTAAGAGAGTTTGGCGCTTGAGACTAGCTAGAACAGATACGCAGTATTTT.

This clonotype appeared many times. The chain employs TRBV27 and TRBJ2-7, with unresolved D. The CDR3 runs 14 residues. V lost 0 bases to trimming and J lost 3 bases, with 9 bases between them. Germline CDR1 and CDR2: MNHEY and SMNVEV (reference sequence). For the CDR3, the DNA is TGTGCCAGCAGTTTATCGTCAGTGAACTACGAGCAGTACTTC. Its protein is CASSLSSVNYEQYF.

This clonotype has at least ten counts. The chain carries TRBV20-1 and TRBJ1-6, with a tentative D call TRBD1 (6 bases). Germline V gives CDR1 DFQATT, CDR2 SNEGSKA (reference sequence). V lost 0 bases to trimming and J lost 7 bases, with 13 bases between them. CDR3 length: 15 residues. CDR3 DNA: TGCAGTGCTAGAGATGGCGGACAGCCAAATTCACCCCTCCACTTT. It encodes CSARDGGQPNSPLHF.

This clonotype came up once. This chain joins TRBV19 and TRBJ2-2; D gene unclear. The CDR3 spans 12 residues. Germline lookup yields CDR1 LNHDA and CDR2 SQIVND (reference sequence). V was clipped by 10 bases and J by 6 bases, with 12 bases between them. The CDR3 DNA reads as TGTGCCACCCTCCGGTGCGCCGGGGAGCTGTTTTTT. Residues: CATLRCAGELFF.

Notes on this clonotype: Just one base apart from a much larger clone, this may be a read error. V is TRBV5-4 and J is TRBJ1-6; TRBD1 is a possible D gene (6 bases). Germline V gene lookup returns CDR1 SGHNT and CDR2 YYREEE (reference sequence). CDR3 length equals 15 residues. The CDR3 region has the DNA TGTGTCAGCAGCTTACAGGGCGTTTATAATTCACCCCTCCACTTT. Its translation is CVSSLQGVYNSPLHF.

The sample holds a few counts of this clonotype. The rearrangement uses TRBV28 and TRBJ2-1, with TRBD1 matching 7 bases. The CDR3 is made up of 15 amino acids. V gave up 10 bases and J gave up 5 bases; unmatched junction bases: 14. CDR1 MDHEN and CDR2 SYDVKM come from the germline V gene. For the CDR3, the DNA is TGTGCCACGCGAGGGGACAGTGGGTTTCACAATGAGCAGTTCTTC. It codes for CATRGDSGFHNEQFF.

This clonotype occurred a few times. The V and J genes are TRBV5-1 and TRBJ2-2, with D uncertain. The CDR3 loop spans 15 amino acids. V was pared by 0 bases and J by 3 bases, with 9 bases between. Germline V CDR1 and CDR2: SGHRS, YFSETQ. In DNA form, the CDR3 reads TGCGCCAGCAGCTTGGTAGCACTACACACCGGGGAGCTGTTTTTT. Encoded protein: CASSLVALHTGELFF.

Many counts were recorded for this clonotype. This rearrangement joins TRBV12-3 or TRBV12-4 to TRBJ2-1; no firm D call. The CDR3 consists of 16 residues. Trimming shortened V by 6 bases and J by 5 bases, and 20 bases separated the two germline ends. This CDR3 is CASSPVDGSPHNEQFF. The CDR3 DNA reads TGTGCCAGCAGCCCAGTGGACGGATCCCCCCACAATGAGCAGTTCTTC.

The chain is built from TRBV29-1 and TRBJ1-1, with 8 nucleotides matching TRBD1. Germline CDR1 reads SQVTM; CDR2 reads ANQGSEA. V was pared by 2 bases and J by 7 bases, with 12 bases of the junction left unmatched. The CDR3 loop spans 15 amino acids. The CDR3 sequence: CSVEPPGQAAVEAFF. For the CDR3, the DNA is TGCAGCGTTGAACCTCCGGGACAGGCTGCCGTTGAAGCTTTCTTT.

This clonotype was observed many times. The chain combines TRBV6-5 with TRBJ2-3; 9 bases agree with TRBD1. Germline V gives CDR1 MNHEY, CDR2 SVGAGI. The length of the CDR3 is 17 residues. Trimming took 0 bases from V and 0 from J; bases not matched to a gene: 4. Written as DNA, the CDR3 is TGTGCCAGCAGTTACTCCCCCGGGACAGGGAGCACAGATACGCAGTATTTT. Its translation is CASSYSPGTGSTDTQYF.

At least ten counts were recorded for this clonotype. The chain has TRBV25-1 and TRBJ2-2, with D perhaps TRBD1 or TRBD2 (7 bases each). Germline V CDR1 and CDR2: MGHDK, SYGVNS. CDR3 length: 18 amino acids. V gave up 2 bases and J gave up 0 bases, with 16 bases separating them. CDR3 loop: CASSEMSGDSPNTGELFF. In nucleotides, the CDR3 is TGTGCCAGCAGTGAAATGAGCGGGGACAGCCCGAACACCGGGGAGCTGTTTTTT.

This clonotype has at least ten counts. V is TRBV7-3 and J is TRBJ2-1, with 11 bases fitting TRBD2. The ends lost 3 bases at V and 5 bases at J; junction bases unmatched: 6. The V gene's germline CDR1 is SGHTA and CDR2 FQGTGA. This CDR3 region has 16 residues. CDR3 bases: TGTGCCAGCAGCTTGAGTAGCGGGGGGGGTAACAATGAGCAGTTCTTC. Amino acid sequence: CASSLSSGGGNNEQFF.

This clonotype showed up many times. The chain uses TRBV20-1 and TRBJ1-1, with D perhaps matching TRBD1 (6 bases). The germline V gene has CDR1 DFQATT and CDR2 SNEGSKA (reference sequence). CDR3 size: 13 residues. The V end lost 6 bases, the J end lost 1 base, and 12 bases lay between the germline ends. The CDR3 protein is CSARGRSNTEAFF. CDR3 bases: TGCAGTGCCAGGGGCAGATCGAACACTGAAGCTTTCTTT.

This clonotype was counted many times. This chain connects TRBV12-3 or TRBV12-4 to TRBJ1-5; TRBD1 matches at 7 bases. This CDR3 spans 17 amino acids. Germline trimming cut 6 bases from V and 5 bases from J; bases unmatched to any gene: 16. The CDR3 coding sequence is TGTGCCAGCAGGACGACTCGGGACAGAGAACCTTATCAGCCCCAGCATTTT. Translating gives CASRTTRDREPYQPQHF.

This clonotype was detected ten times or more. The chain links TRBV6-1 to TRBJ1-2, with D unclear. CDR3 size: 14 residues. Trimming removed 4 bases from V and 0 bases from J, with 9 bases in between. Germline assignment: CDR1 MNHNS and CDR2 SASEGT. This CDR3 is CASSAPAANYGYTF. The CDR3 DNA follows: TGTGCCAGCAGTGCCCCCGCAGCTAACTATGGCTACACCTTC.

Comments on this clonotype: A clone one base away is much larger, so this may be a read error. This rearrangement joins TRBV20-1 to TRBJ1-1; D may be TRBD1 (5 bases). The CDR3 has 15 amino acids. Germline CDR1 and CDR2: DFQATT and SNEGSKA (reference sequence). CDR3 sequence reads: CSVQRGSTMNAEAFF. DNA of the CDR3: TGCAGTGTACAGAGGGGAAGTACGATGAACGCTGAAGCTTTCTTT.

Of note for this clonotype: This may come from a read error, since a much larger clone is one base off. The V and J genes are TRBV20-1 and TRBJ2-1; TRBD2 matches 9 bases. Germline V gene lookup returns CDR1 DFQATT and CDR2 SNEGSKA (reference sequence). This CDR3 region has 17 residues. DNA of the CDR3: TGCTGTGCTAGGTACGAGCGGGGGGTGAGCTCCTACAATGAGCAGTTCTTC. Protein sequence: CCARYERGVSSYNEQFF.

Many counts were recorded for this clonotype. The V and J genes are TRBV6-5 and TRBJ2-3, with D possibly being TRBD2 (6 bases). Trimming stripped 7 bases from V and 2 bases from J, with 10 bases between. CDR1 and CDR2 from the germline V gene are MNHEY and SVGAGI. CDR3 length: 13 residues. CDR3: CASKTGVTDTQYF. CDR3 coding DNA: TGTGCCAGCAAGACGGGGGTCACAGATACGCAGTATTTT.

This clonotype was detected many times. This chain connects TRBV5-1 to TRBJ1-1; tentatively, D is TRBD1 (6 bases). The CDR3 contains 12 residues. Trimming removed 8 bases from V and 1 base from J, with 9 bases in between. CDR1 and CDR2 from the germline V gene are SGHRS and YFSETQ. DNA of the CDR3: TGCGCCAGTCAGGGGAGGAACACTGAAGCTTTCTTT. It translates to CASQGRNTEAFF.

The sample holds many counts of this clonotype. The genes are TRBV11-2 and TRBJ2-3; a weak D match, TRBD2 (6 bases). This CDR3 has 14 amino acids. CDR1 and CDR2 from the germline V gene are SGHAT and FQNNGV. Between the trimmed V and J ends, which lost 7 bases and 3 bases, there was a span of 14 bases. As DNA, the CDR3 is TGTGCCAGCATCGCTTGGGACTTTACAGATACGCAGTATTTT. It is translated as CASIAWDFTDTQYF.

The sample holds many counts of this clonotype. This chain joins TRBV27 and TRBJ2-7; TRBD1 is a possible D gene (6 bases). The germline CDR1 and CDR2 sequences are MNHEY and SMNVEV (reference sequence). V was pared by 6 bases and J by 2 bases, with 14 bases between. This CDR3 has 14 amino acids. The CDR3, as DNA: TGTGCCAGCAGCCAAACAGGGATCCCCTACGAGCAGTACTTC. It yields the protein CASSQTGIPYEQYF.

The table lists this clonotype with many counts. The J gene is TRBJ1-2, the V gene TRBV4-2; D is unresolved. Per the germline V gene, CDR1 is LGHNA and CDR2 is YNFKEQ. There are 14 residues in the CDR3. Trimming removed 1 base from V and 3 bases from J, with 9 bases in between. The CDR3 region is CASSQANEDYGYTF. The CDR3, as DNA: TGTGCCAGCAGCCAAGCCAATGAGGACTATGGCTACACCTTC.